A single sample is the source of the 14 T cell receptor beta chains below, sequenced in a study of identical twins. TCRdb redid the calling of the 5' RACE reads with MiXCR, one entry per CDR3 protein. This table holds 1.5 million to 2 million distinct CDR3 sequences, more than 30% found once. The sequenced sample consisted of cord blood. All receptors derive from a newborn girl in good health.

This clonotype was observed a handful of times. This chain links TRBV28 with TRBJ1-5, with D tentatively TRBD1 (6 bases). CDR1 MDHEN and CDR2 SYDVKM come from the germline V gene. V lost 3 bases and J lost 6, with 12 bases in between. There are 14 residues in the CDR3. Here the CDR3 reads CASSLGHGRQPQHF. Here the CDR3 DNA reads TGTGCCAGCAGTTTGGGACATGGTCGTCAGCCCCAGCATTTT.

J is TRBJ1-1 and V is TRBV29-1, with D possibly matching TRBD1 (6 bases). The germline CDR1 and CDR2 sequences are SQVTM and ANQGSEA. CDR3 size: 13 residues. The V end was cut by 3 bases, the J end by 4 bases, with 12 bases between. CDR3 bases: TGCAGCGTTGAGGGCAGGGGATCCACTGAAGCTTTCTTT. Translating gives CSVEGRGSTEAFF.

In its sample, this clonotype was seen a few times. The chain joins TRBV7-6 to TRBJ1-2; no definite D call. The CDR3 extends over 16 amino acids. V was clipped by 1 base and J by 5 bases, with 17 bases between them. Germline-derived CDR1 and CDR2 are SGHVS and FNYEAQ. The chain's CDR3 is CASSLEQAATPYGYTF. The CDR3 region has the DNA TGTGCCAGCAGCTTAGAGCAGGCCGCGACACCTTATGGCTACACCTTC.

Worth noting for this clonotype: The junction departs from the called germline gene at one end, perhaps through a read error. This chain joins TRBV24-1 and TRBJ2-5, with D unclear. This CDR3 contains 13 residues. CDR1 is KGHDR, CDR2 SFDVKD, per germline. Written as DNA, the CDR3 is TGTGCCACCATTGATTCACACAAAGAGACCCAGTACTTC. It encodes CATIDSHKETQYF.

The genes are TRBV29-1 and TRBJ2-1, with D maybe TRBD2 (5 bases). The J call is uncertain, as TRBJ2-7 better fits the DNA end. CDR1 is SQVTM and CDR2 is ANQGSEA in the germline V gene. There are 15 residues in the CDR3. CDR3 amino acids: CSVEFSWTSYNEQYF. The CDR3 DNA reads TGCAGCGTTGAATTTTCGTGGACTTCCTACAATGAGCAGTACTTC.

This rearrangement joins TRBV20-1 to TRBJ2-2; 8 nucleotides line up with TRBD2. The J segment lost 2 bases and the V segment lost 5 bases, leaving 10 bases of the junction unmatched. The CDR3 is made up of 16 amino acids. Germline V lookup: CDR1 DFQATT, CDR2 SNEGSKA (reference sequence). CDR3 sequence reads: CSAQRWRGDNTGELFF. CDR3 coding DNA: TGCAGTGCTCAGAGATGGCGGGGGGACAACACCGGGGAGCTGTTTTTT.

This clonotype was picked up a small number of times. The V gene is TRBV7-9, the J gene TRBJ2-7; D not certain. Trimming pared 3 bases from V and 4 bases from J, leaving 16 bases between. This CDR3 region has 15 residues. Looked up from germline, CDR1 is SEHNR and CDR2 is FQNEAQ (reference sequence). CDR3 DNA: TGTGCCAGCAGCTTGTGGCCATGGAGTACTTACGAGCAGTACTTC. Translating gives CASSLWPWSTYEQYF.

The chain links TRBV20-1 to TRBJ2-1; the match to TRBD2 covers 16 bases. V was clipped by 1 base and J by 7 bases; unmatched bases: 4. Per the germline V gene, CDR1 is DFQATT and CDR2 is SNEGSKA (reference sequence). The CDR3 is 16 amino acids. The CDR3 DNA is TGCAGTGCTAGAGGGGGACTAGCGGGAGGGGCAAATGAGCAGTTCTTC. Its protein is CSARGGLAGGANEQFF.

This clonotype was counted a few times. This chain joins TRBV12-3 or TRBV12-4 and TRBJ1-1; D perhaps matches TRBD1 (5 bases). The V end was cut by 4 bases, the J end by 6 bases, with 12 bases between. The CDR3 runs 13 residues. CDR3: CASSSLTVAEAFF. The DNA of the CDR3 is TGTGCCAGCAGTTCTTTGACAGTAGCTGAAGCTTTCTTT.

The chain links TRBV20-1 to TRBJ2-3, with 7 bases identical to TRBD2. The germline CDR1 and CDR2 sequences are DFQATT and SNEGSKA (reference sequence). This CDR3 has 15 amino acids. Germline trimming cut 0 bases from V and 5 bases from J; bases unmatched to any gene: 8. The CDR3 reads CSARDGGSSGDTQYF. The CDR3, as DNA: TGCAGTGCTAGAGACGGCGGGAGTAGTGGAGATACGCAGTATTTT.

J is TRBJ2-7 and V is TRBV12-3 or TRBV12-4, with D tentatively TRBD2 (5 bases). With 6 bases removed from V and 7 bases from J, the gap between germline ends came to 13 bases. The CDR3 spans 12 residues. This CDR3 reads CASSRDRIEQYF. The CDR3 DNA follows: TGTGCCAGCAGCCGGGATCGAATAGAGCAGTACTTC.

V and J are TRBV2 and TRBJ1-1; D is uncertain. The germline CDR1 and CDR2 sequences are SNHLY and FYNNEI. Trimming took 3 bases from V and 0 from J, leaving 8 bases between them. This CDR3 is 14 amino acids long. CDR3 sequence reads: CASSERLMNTEAFF. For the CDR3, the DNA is TGTGCCAGCAGTGAGAGGCTCATGAACACTGAAGCTTTCTTT.

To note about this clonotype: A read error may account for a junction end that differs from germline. The CDR3 sequence is CASSQSTGGNIPYF. CDR3 coding DNA: TGTGCCAGCAGCCAGTCGACGGGGGGGAACATTCCGTACTTC. The chain has TRBV14 and TRBJ2-4; 8 bases line up with TRBD2. Germline V gene sequence: CDR1 SGHDN, CDR2 FVKESK. The CDR3 contains 14 residues.

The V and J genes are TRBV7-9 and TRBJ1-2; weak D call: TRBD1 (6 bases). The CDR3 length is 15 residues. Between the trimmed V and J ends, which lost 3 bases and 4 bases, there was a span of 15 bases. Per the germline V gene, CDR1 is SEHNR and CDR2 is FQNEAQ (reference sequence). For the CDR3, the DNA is TGTGCCAGCAGCTTGGGGGGGCAGACCCTCTATGGCTACACCTTC. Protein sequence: CASSLGGQTLYGYTF.